The source of this T cell receptor beta chain is a study of regulatory T cells in long-lasting Graves disease. Study in general: Duration of antithyroid drug therapy among newly diagnosed Graves' patients was under 3 months.

V gave up 0 bases and J gave up 1 base, with 6 bases separating them. The CDR3 has 13 amino acids. Germline V gene lookup returns CDR1 GTSNPN and CDR2 SVGIG (reference sequence). This clonotype appeared many times. Its antigen is not known. Study-wide results and limits: Persistent disease preferred TRBV28, TRBJ1-2 and TRBJ2-5.

Combining iRepertoire HTBI primers with Arm-PCR of CDR3 regions, the authors built TCR beta libraries. From the multiplex PCR reads, TCRdb called clonotypes with MiXCR, one entry per CDR3 protein. The sample has fewer than 650,000 distinct CDR3 sequences, around 17% seen once. Stated time point: newly diagnosed GD, antithyroid drugs for less than 3 months. PBMCs were the source of the RNA used for TCR sequencing. Patients with Graves' disease were diagnosed by American Thyroid Association guidelines. This same sample was also taken into another study, of T cells in Graves' hyperthyroidism and ophthalmopathy. That study adds: Exclusion of a patient resulted from uncontrolled infection, other autoimmune disease, pregnancy or lactation.

The chain employs TRBV30 and TRBJ1-2; no clear D gene. This sequence originates from a woman aged 25 to 39 with Graves disease. This specimen consisted of peripheral blood mononuclear cells (PBMCs), obtained at new diagnosis, from a patient treated with antithyroid drugs. The CDR3, as DNA: TGTGCCTGGAGTGTCGGGGTTAACTATGGCTACACCTTC. This codes for CAWSVGVNYGYTF.